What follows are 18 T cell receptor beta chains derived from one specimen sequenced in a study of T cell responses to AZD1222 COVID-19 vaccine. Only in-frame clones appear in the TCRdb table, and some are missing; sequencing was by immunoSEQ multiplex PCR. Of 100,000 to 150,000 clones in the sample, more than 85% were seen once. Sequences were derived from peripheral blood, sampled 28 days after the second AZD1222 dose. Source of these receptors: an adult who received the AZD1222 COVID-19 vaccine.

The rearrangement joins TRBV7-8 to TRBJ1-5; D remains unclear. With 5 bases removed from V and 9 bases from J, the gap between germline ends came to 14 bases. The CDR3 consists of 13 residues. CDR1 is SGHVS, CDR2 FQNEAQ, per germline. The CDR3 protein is CASSPAVGGPQHF. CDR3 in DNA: TGTGCCAGCAGCCCAGCTGTGGGTGGGCCCCAGCATTTT. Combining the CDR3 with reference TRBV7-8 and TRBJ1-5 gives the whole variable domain GAGVSQSPRYKVAKRGQDVALRCDPISGHVSLFWYQQALGQGPEFLTYFQNEAQLDKSGLPSDRFFAERPEGSVSTLKIQRTQQEDSAVYLCASSPAVGGPQHFGDGTRLSIL.

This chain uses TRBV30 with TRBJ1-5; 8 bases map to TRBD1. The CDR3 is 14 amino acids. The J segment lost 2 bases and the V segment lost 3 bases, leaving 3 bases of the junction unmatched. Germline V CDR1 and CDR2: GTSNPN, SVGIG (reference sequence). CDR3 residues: CAWSQGAGNQPQHF. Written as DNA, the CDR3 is TGTGCCTGGAGCCAGGGGGCTGGCAATCAGCCCCAGCATTTT.

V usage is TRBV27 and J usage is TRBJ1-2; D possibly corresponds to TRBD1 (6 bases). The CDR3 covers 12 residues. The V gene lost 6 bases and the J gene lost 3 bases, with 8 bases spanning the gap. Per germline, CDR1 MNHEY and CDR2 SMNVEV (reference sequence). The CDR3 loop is CASRGGYYGYTF. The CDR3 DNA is TGTGCCAGCAGAGGGGGGTACTATGGCTACACCTTC.

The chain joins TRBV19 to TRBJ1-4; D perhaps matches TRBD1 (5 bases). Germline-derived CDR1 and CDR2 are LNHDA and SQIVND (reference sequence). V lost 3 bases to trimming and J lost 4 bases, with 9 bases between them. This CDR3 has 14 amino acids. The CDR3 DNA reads TGTGCCAGTAGTATCTGGGGGTTTAATGAAAAACTGTTTTTT. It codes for CASSIWGFNEKLFF.

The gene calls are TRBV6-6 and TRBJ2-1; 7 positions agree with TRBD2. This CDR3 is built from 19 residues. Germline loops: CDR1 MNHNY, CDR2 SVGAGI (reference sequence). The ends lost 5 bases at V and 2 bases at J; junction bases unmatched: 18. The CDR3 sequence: CASSPWGGGILRTYNEQFF. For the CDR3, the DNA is TGTGCCAGCAGTCCCTGGGGGGGAGGAATCCTTAGAACCTACAATGAGCAGTTCTTC.

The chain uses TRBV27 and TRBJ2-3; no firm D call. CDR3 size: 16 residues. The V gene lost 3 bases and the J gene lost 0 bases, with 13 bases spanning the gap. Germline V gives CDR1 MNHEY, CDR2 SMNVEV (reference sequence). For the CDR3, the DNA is TGTGCCAGCAGTTTCGTGGGTGCCACTAGCACAGATACGCAGTATTTT. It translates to CASSFVGATSTDTQYF.

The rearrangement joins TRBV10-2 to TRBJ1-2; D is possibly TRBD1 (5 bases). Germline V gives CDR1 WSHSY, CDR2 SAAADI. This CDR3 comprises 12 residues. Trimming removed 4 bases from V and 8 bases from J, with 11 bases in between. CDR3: CASSAEGLGYTF. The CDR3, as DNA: TGCGCCAGCAGTGCCGAGGGACTCGGCTACACCTTC.

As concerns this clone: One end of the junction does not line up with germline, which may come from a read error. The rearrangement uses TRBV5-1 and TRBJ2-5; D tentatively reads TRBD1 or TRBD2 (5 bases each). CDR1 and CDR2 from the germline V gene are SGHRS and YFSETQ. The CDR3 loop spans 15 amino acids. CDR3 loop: CASTLHGEGIKAQYF. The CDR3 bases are TGCGCCAGCACCTTGCACGGAGAGGGGATAAAGGCCCAGTACTTC.

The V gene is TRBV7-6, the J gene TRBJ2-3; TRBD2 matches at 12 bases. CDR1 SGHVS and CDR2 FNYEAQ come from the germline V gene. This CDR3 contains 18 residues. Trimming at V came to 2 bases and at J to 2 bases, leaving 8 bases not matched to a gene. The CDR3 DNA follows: TGTGCCAGCAGCTTACGCCTAGCGGGAGGGGGGGTCACAGATACGCAGTATTTT. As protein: CASSLRLAGGGVTDTQYF.

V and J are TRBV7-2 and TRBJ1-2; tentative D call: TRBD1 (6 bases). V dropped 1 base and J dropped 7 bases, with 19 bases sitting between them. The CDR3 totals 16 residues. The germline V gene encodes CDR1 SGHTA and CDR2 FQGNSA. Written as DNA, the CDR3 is TGTGCCAGCAGCTTAGTAGCGGCAGGGGTGCGCACTGGCTACACCTTC. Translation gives CASSLVAAGVRTGYTF.

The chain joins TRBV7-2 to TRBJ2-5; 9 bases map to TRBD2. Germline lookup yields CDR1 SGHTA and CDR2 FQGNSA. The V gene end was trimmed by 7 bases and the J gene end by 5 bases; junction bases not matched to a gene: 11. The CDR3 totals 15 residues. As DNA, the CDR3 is TGTGCCAGCAATCTCGGAGCGGGAGGTGGTGAGACCCAGTACTTC. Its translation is CASNLGAGGGETQYF. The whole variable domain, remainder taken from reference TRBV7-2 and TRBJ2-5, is GAGVSQSPSNKVTEKGKDVELRCDPISGHTALYWYRQSLGQGLEFLIYFQGNSAPDKSGLPSDRFSAERTGGSVSTLTIQRTQQEDSAVYLCASNLGAGGGETQYFGPGTRLLVL.

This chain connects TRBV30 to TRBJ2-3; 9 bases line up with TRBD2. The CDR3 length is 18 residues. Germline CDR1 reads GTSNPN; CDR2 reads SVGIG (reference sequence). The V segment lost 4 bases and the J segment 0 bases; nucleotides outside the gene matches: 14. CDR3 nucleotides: TGTGCCTGGAACCGCCCGGCGGGGGGGCCGAGGAGCACAGATACGCAGTATTTT. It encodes CAWNRPAGGPRSTDTQYF.

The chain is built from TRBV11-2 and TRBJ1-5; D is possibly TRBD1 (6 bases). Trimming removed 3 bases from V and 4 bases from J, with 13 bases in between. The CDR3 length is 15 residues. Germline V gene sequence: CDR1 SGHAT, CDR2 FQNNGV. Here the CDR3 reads CASSLGGLRNQPQHF. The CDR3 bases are TGTGCCAGCAGCTTGGGGGGCCTCCGAAATCAGCCCCAGCATTTT.

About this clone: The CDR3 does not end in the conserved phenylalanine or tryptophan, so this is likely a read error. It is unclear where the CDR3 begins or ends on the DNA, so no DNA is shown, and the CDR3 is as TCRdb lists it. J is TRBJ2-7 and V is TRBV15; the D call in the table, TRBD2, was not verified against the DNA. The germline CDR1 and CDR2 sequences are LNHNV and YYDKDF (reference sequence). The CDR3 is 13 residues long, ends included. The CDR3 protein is CATSRDHEGRLDL.

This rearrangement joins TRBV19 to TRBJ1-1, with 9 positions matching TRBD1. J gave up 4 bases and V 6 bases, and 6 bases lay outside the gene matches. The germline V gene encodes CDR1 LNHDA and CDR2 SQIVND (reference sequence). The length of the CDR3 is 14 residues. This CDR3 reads CASSATGGVTEAFF. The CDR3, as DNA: TGTGCCAGTAGCGCCACAGGGGGCGTCACTGAAGCTTTCTTT.

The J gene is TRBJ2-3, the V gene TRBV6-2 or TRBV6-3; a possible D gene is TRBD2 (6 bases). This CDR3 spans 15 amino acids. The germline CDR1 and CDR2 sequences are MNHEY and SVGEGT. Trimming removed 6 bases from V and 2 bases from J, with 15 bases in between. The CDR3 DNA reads TGTGCCAGCAGCCCCGGGAGTTGGGCCACAGATACGCAGTATTTT. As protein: CASSPGSWATDTQYF.

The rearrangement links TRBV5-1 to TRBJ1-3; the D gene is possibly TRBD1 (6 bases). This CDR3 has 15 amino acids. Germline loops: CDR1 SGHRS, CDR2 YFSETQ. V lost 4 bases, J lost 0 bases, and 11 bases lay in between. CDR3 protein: CASSPGANSGNTIYF. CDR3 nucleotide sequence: TGCGCCAGCAGCCCAGGGGCCAACTCTGGAAACACCATATATTTT.

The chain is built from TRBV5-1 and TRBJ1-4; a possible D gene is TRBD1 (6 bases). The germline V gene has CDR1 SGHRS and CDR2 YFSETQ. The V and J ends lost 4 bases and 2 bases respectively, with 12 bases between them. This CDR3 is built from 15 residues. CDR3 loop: CASSLGGRTNEKLFF. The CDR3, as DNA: TGCGCCAGCAGCCTAGGGGGAAGGACTAATGAAAAACTGTTTTTT.